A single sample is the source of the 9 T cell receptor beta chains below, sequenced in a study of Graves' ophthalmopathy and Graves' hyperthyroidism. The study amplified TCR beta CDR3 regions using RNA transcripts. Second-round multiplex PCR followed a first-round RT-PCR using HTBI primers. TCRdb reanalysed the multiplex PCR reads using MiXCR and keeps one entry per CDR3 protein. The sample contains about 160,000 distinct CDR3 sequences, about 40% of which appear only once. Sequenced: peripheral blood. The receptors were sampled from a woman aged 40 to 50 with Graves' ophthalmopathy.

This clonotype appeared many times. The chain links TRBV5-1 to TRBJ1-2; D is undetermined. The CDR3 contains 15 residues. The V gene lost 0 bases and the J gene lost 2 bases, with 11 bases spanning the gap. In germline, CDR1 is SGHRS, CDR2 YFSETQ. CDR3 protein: CASSLGAAGNYGYTF. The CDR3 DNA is TGCGCCAGCAGCTTGGGGGCAGCGGGGAACTATGGCTACACCTTC. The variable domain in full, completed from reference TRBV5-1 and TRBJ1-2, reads KAGVTQTPRYLIKTRGQQVTLSCSPISGHRSVSWYQQTPGQGLQFLFEYFSETQRNKGNFPGRFSGRQFSNSRSEMNVSTLELGDSALYLCASSLGAAGNYGYTFGSGTRLTVV.

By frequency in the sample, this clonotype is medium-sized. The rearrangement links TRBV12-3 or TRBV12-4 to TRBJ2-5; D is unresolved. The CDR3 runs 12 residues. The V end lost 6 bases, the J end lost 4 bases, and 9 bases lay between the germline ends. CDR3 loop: CASSPVGETQYF. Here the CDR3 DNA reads TGTGCCAGCAGCCCGGTGGGAGAGACCCAGTACTTC.

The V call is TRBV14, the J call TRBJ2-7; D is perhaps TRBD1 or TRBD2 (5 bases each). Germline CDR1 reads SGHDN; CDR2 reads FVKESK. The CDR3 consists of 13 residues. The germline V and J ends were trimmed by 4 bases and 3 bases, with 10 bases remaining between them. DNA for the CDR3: TGTGCCAGCAGCCGGGACGGATTCTACGAGCAGTACTTC. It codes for CASSRDGFYEQYF.

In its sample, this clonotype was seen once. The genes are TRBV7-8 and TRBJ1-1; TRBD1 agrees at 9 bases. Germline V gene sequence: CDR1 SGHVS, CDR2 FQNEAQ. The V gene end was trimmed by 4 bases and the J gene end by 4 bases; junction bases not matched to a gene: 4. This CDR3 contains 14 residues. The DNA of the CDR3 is TGTGCCAGCAGCTCCGGGACAGGGCCCACTGAAGCTTTCTTT. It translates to CASSSGTGPTEAFF.

The CDR3, as DNA: TGTGCCAGTAGTATTACGACAAACTATGGCTACACCTTC. It is translated as CASSITTNYGYTF. The chain is built from TRBV19 and TRBJ1-2; no clear D. There are 13 residues in the CDR3. CDR1 is LNHDA and CDR2 is SQIVND in the germline V gene (reference sequence). V lost 3 bases and J lost 2, with 7 bases in between.

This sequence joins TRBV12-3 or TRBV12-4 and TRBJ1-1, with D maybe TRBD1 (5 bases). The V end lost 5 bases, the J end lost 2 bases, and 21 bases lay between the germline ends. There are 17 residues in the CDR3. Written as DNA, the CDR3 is TGTGCCAGCAGTAACACCGGTGGGGGGTTCCCTAACACTGAAGCTTTCTTT. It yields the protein CASSNTGGGFPNTEAFF.

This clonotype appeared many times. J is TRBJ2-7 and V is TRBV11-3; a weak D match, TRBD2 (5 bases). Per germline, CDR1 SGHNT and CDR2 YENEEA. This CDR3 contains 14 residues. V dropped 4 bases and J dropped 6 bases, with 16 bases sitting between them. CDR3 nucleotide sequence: TGTGCCAGCAGCTCTTCCCGGGAAAGCCGCGAGCAGTACTTC. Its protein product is CASSSSRESREQYF.

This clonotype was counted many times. The CDR3 sequence is CASSYRGSIDEQYF. CDR3 nucleotide sequence: TGTGCCAGCAGTTACCGCGGGAGCATCGACGAGCAGTACTTC. V usage is TRBV6-5 and J usage is TRBJ2-7, with 7 bases matching TRBD2. With V trimmed by 2 bases and J by 5 bases, 6 bases remained unmatched. Looked up from germline, CDR1 is MNHEY and CDR2 is SVGAGI. This CDR3 comprises 14 residues.

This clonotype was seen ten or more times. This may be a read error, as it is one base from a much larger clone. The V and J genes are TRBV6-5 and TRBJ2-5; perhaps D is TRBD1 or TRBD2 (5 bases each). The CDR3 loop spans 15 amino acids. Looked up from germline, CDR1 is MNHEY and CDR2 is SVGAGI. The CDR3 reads CAGSYSGLAQETQYF. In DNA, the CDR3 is TGTGCCGGCAGTTACTCGGGGCTAGCCCAAGAGACCCAGTACTTC.